What follows is one T cell receptor (beta chain) and its context. The germline V gene has CDR1 SGHTS and CDR2 YDEGEE. The CDR3 loop spans 17 amino acids. V lost 3 bases to trimming and J lost 0 bases; unmatched junction nucleotides: 10. The data belong to a study of blood T cell repertoires in COVID-19. All enrollees were about 18 to 90 years old and from around 25 US areas. Participants' reported clinical history set cohort assignment. In Cohort 3, a recovered donor had either two negative PCRs, clearance, or symptom resolution. In the source study's methods: From reference gene primer amplification, estimates of nucleated cell counts were derived. The table came from immunoSEQ multiplex PCR; TCRdb's copy has only in-frame clones and leaves some out. The DNA gave D and trimming, while V, J and clone size come from that table. The repertoire holds over 150,000 clones, with roughly four fifths as singletons.

The J gene is TRBJ1-1, the V gene TRBV5-8, with 8 bases aligning to TRBD1. Sample: PBMCs or T cells enriched from blood (not recorded which). This clonotype was obtained from a middle-aged man who had recovered from COVID-19. CDR3 nucleotide sequence: TGTGCCAGCAGCTCACACTACAGGGGGGGAATGAACACTGAAGCTTTCTTT. Translated, it gives CASSSHYRGGMNTEAFF.